This T cell receptor (beta chain) emerged from a study of blood T cells in healthy people across ages. Study-level points and caveats: Leaving the PBMCs unsorted stopped any conclusive comparison of naive versus antigen-experienced cells.

Primed by a sample-barcoded 5' primer and a J-beta primer mix, a second PCR proceeded for about 6 to 11 cycles. Researchers report that each sample yielded at least 2.5 million CDR3-containing paired-end reads. TCRdb re-derived calls from the 5' RACE reads in MiXCR, one entry per CDR3 protein. The sample records just under 550,000 distinct CDR3 sequences, about 24% being singletons. Isolation of PBMCs gave at least 7 million cells per sample. This clonotype was observed many times. What it recognizes is unknown. V lost 2 bases and J lost 0, with 14 bases in between. CDR3 length: 17 amino acids. Germline CDR1 is ENHRY and CDR2 is SYGVKD. The sample also formed part of further work on T cells of mothers and their children. That paper notes: In this cohort, donors were three healthy Caucasian mothers plus their six children.

This clonotype was sampled from a boy younger than 18 in good health. The sample comprised blood. V and J are TRBV10-3 and TRBJ2-1; the D is unclear. The CDR3 is CAISESPEGSSYNEQFF. CDR3 coding DNA: TGTGCCATCAGTGAGAGCCCAGAAGGTAGCTCCTACAATGAGCAGTTCTTC.